One sample yielded the 21 T cell receptor beta chains listed below, sequenced in a study of T cells after yellow fever vaccination. TCRdb ran MiXCR on the 5' RACE reads and lists one entry per CDR3 protein. The table lists 300,000 or so distinct CDR3 sequences, roughly 8.7% of them singletons. Sequenced material: CD4+ T cells sorted from PBMCs, taken 5 days after the yellow fever booster vaccination. Receptor source: a man between 18 and 29 years old who received the YFV17D yellow fever vaccine.

This rearrangement joins TRBV2 to TRBJ2-5, with TRBD2 as a possible D gene (5 bases). V lost 6 bases and J lost 4, with 9 bases in between. Germline V CDR1 and CDR2: SNHLY, FYNNEI. The CDR3 is made up of 12 amino acids. CDR3: CASSSEVETQYF. CDR3 nucleotide sequence: TGTGCCAGCAGCTCGGAGGTAGAGACCCAGTACTTC.

This clonotype has ten or more counts. The V gene is TRBV7-2, the J gene TRBJ2-5, with TRBD2 matching 8 bases. The V gene's germline CDR1 is SGHTA and CDR2 FQGNSA. CDR3 length equals 15 residues. Unmatched junction bases numbered 2, after V lost 1 base and J lost 1 base. This CDR3 is CASSLVTSGQETQYF. DNA of the CDR3: TGTGCCAGCAGCTTAGTTACTAGCGGCCAAGAGACCCAGTACTTC.

The CDR3 sequence: CASSPGHAEKLFF. CDR3 DNA sequence: TGTGCCAGCTCACCCGGCCACGCCGAAAAACTGTTTTTT. This chain uses TRBV18 with TRBJ1-4; D is ambiguous. V shed 3 bases and J shed 8 bases, with 10 bases lying between them. Germline V CDR1 and CDR2: KGHSH, LQKENI. This CDR3 is built from 13 residues.

The chain is built from TRBV5-1 and TRBJ1-4; 7 nucleotides line up with TRBD1. V shed 2 bases, J shed 8 bases, and the junction held 6 bases outside the gene matches. CDR3 length equals 14 residues. Per germline, CDR1 SGHRS and CDR2 YFSETQ. CDR3 sequence (DNA): TGCGCCAGCAGCTTAACACAGGGGAACGAAAAACTGTTTTTT. This gives the protein CASSLTQGNEKLFF.

This clonotype showed up just a few times. The chain carries TRBV9 and TRBJ2-1; TRBD2 matches 10 bases. The V gene end was trimmed by 4 bases and the J gene end by 4 bases; junction bases not matched to a gene: 11. The CDR3 sequence is 17 residues long. CDR1 is SGDLS and CDR2 is YYNGEE in the germline V gene. DNA of the CDR3: TGTGCCAGCAGCCCCCGTAGTCTAGCGGGGGTGTACAATGAGCAGTTCTTC. Protein: CASSPRSLAGVYNEQFF.

This clonotype was seen a few times. J is TRBJ1-2 and V is TRBV20-1; D is possibly TRBD1 (6 bases). The CDR3 has 15 residues. Deletions cut 0 bases from V and 5 bases from J, with 16 bases between. Germline V gives CDR1 DFQATT, CDR2 SNEGSKA (reference sequence). The CDR3 region has the DNA TGCAGTGCTAGAGATCGGAGGGGGGGGAAGTATGGCTACACCTTC. This encodes CSARDRRGGKYGYTF.

This clonotype appeared many times. The chain uses TRBV5-6 and TRBJ2-3; a weak D match, TRBD2 (7 bases). The CDR3 is 17 residues long. Germline V gene data show CDR1 as SGHDT and CDR2 as YYEEEE. V lost 0 bases and J lost 1, with 15 bases in between. CDR3 sequence (DNA): TGTGCCAGCAGCTTGGCGTGGGGGCTAGCGGGCACAGATACGCAGTATTTT. This codes for CASSLAWGLAGTDTQYF.

This clonotype occurred a few times. This sequence joins TRBV15 and TRBJ1-4, with D uncertain. CDR1 and CDR2 (germline): LNHNV, YYDKDF (reference sequence). The ends were cut back, 0 bases at V and 4 bases at J, with 15 bases in the middle. The CDR3 sequence is 17 residues long. As DNA, the CDR3 is TGTGCCACCAGCAGAGAGGTTGCTGGCGGAGATAATGAAAAACTGTTTTTT. This translates into CATSREVAGGDNEKLFF.

This clonotype was seen more than once but under ten times. The V gene is TRBV6-6, the J gene TRBJ2-7; 12 nucleotides line up with TRBD2. CDR3 length: 16 residues. The V gene end was trimmed by 6 bases and the J gene end by 12 bases; junction bases not matched to a gene: 18. Per the germline V gene, CDR1 is MNHNY and CDR2 is SVGAGI (reference sequence). The CDR3 loop is CASSPLSWTSGMRWYF. CDR3 coding DNA: TGTGCCAGCAGCCCTCTAAGCTGGACTAGCGGGATGAGGTGGTACTTC.

V usage is TRBV29-1 and J usage is TRBJ2-5; maybe TRBD1 (6 bases). Per the germline V gene, CDR1 is SQVTM and CDR2 is ANQGSEA. Trimming removed 4 bases at V and 5 bases at J, with 17 bases between. CDR3 length equals 14 residues. The CDR3 bases are TGCAGCGTTGGACCGGTGGGGGCGGGCGAGACCCAGTACTTC. This sequence encodes CSVGPVGAGETQYF.

There are many counts of this clonotype. V usage is TRBV5-1 and J usage is TRBJ1-1; D is perhaps TRBD1 (6 bases). Trimming left V 4 bases short and J 5 bases short, with 12 bases between. Per the germline V gene, CDR1 is SGHRS and CDR2 is YFSETQ. The CDR3 spans 13 residues. The CDR3, as DNA: TGCGCCAGCAGCGAAGGGACACAAACTGAAGCTTTCTTT. Its protein is CASSEGTQTEAFF.

This clonotype was picked up a small number of times. The chain uses TRBV5-6 and TRBJ2-5, with 7 positions matching TRBD1. The J segment lost 7 bases and the V segment lost 4 bases, leaving 4 bases of the junction unmatched. The CDR3 contains 12 residues. Germline loops: CDR1 SGHDT, CDR2 YYEEEE. CDR3 residues: CASSGDSGTQYF. The CDR3 DNA reads as TGTGCCAGCAGCGGGGACAGCGGGACCCAGTACTTC.

This clonotype was seen only a few times. CDR3 nucleotide sequence: TGTGCCAGCAGCTTAATCCTAGCGGGGTTAGCCAAAAACATTCAGTACTTC. This translates into CASSLILAGLAKNIQYF. The chain links TRBV11-2 to TRBJ2-4; 9 bases map to TRBD2. From germline, CDR1 is SGHAT and CDR2 FQNNGV. V lost 2 bases to trimming and J lost 0 bases; unmatched junction nucleotides: 5. The CDR3 totals 17 residues.

This clonotype was observed many times. The chain employs TRBV12-3 or TRBV12-4 and TRBJ2-2, with D possibly TRBD2 on 5 matching bases. The CDR3 is 15 amino acids. The ends were cut back, 4 bases at V and 3 bases at J, with 12 bases in the middle. The DNA of the CDR3 is TGTGCCAGCAGTTCCGGTACTAGGTACACCGGGGAGCTGTTTTTT. As protein: CASSSGTRYTGELFF.

This clonotype came up a few times. The chain has TRBV11-3 and TRBJ2-1; D call uncertain. V shed 3 bases and J shed 4 bases, with 16 bases lying between them. Germline loops: CDR1 SGHNT, CDR2 YENEEA. The CDR3 is made up of 16 amino acids. As DNA, the CDR3 is TGTGCCAGCAGCTTCCCGTCCCCTCCTTATTACAATGAGCAGTTCTTC. Amino acid sequence: CASSFPSPPYYNEQFF.

This clonotype was detected many times. The chain has TRBV7-9 and TRBJ2-2, with D unresolved. Trimming took 1 base from V and 4 from J, leaving 19 bases between them. The germline V gene has CDR1 SEHNR and CDR2 FQNEAQ (reference sequence). This CDR3 is 18 amino acids long. Here the CDR3 reads CASSLEEYVPESTGELFF. CDR3 bases: TGTGCCAGCAGCTTAGAAGAGTACGTCCCAGAGAGCACCGGGGAGCTGTTTTTT.

The chain recombines TRBV5-1 with TRBJ2-3, with TRBD2 identical over 11 bases. Germline loops: CDR1 SGHRS, CDR2 YFSETQ. CDR3 length: 16 residues. J gave up 4 bases and V 1 base, and 5 bases lay outside the gene matches. The CDR3 here is CASSLSRLAGSDTQYF. The CDR3 bases are TGCGCCAGCAGCTTGTCTCGACTAGCGGGGTCAGATACGCAGTATTTT.

This clonotype was seen a handful of times. This chain uses TRBV18 with TRBJ1-1; 7 bases match TRBD1. CDR1 KGHSH and CDR2 LQKENI come from the germline V gene. With 2 bases clipped from V and 6 bases from J, the junction kept 6 bases outside the gene matches. This CDR3 spans 14 amino acids. The CDR3 nucleotides are TGTGCCAGCTCACCAACCCCGACAGGGTCTGAAGCTTTCTTT. Protein sequence: CASSPTPTGSEAFF. Combining the CDR3 with reference TRBV18 and TRBJ1-1 gives the whole variable domain NAGVMQNPRHLVRRRGQEARLRCSPMKGHSHVYWYRQLPEEGLKFMVYLQKENIIDESGMPKERFSAEFPKEGPSILRIQQVVRGDSAAYFCASSPTPTGSEAFFGQGTRLTVV.

This clonotype appeared many times. The J gene is TRBJ1-1, the V gene TRBV6-1; D not certain. This CDR3 is built from 13 residues. V dropped 2 bases and J dropped 1 base, with 5 bases sitting between them. The germline gives CDR1 MNHNS, CDR2 SASEGT. CDR3 loop: CASSESGNTEAFF. For the CDR3, the DNA is TGTGCCAGCAGTGAATCCGGGAACACTGAAGCTTTCTTT.

The V call is TRBV10-3, the J call TRBJ2-5; D possibly matches TRBD1 or TRBD2 (5 bases each). Trimming took 4 bases from V and 0 from J, leaving 12 bases between them. CDR3 size: 15 residues. Germline V lookup: CDR1 ENHRY, CDR2 SYGVKD. This chain's CDR3 is CAISAGTGNQETQYF. The CDR3 coding sequence is TGTGCCATCAGTGCCGGGACCGGGAACCAAGAGACCCAGTACTTC.

The genes are TRBV19 and TRBJ1-1; D call uncertain. CDR1 and CDR2 from the germline V gene are LNHDA and SQIVND (reference sequence). V was trimmed by 7 bases and J by 1 base, leaving 16 bases between them. This CDR3 has 15 amino acids. CDR3 sequence (DNA): TGTGCCAGTACCCCTTGGGGAATGAGGAACACTGAAGCTTTCTTT. It is translated as CASTPWGMRNTEAFF.